These 29 T cell receptor beta chains were sequenced from one sample in a study of OX40 agonist ivuxolimab in advanced cancers. Assay: immunoSEQ multiplex PCR; the TCRdb copy retains only in-frame clones and omits some. This sample has roughly 49,000 clones, with approximately 91% found just once. The sequences come from CD4+ or CD8+ T cells sorted from blood, collected in a trial of the OX40 agonist ivuxolimab. These receptors were collected from an adult with an advanced solid tumor such as melanoma, head and neck, liver or kidney cancer.

The CDR3 sequence: CASSEFQYSNQPQHF. For the CDR3, the DNA is TGTGCCAGCAGTGAATTCCAATATAGCAATCAGCCCCAGCATTTT. The chain has TRBV2 and TRBJ1-5, with unresolved D. This CDR3 is 15 amino acids long. Trimming cost V 2 bases and J 0 bases, with 8 bases left between them. Germline V lookup: CDR1 SNHLY, CDR2 FYNNEI.

The chain couples TRBV7-9 to TRBJ2-2; D is possibly TRBD1 or TRBD2 (5 bases each). Germline V CDR1 and CDR2: SEHNR, FQNEAQ (reference sequence). This CDR3 comprises 14 residues. V was clipped by 2 bases and J by 5 bases, with 9 bases between them. CDR3 sequence (DNA): TGTGCCAGCAGCTTATCGTGGGGGACCGGGGAGCTGTTTTTT. This gives the protein CASSLSWGTGELFF.

V usage is TRBV29-1 and J usage is TRBJ2-5; D gene unclear. This CDR3 has 10 amino acids. V lost 4 bases to trimming and J lost 5 bases, with 5 bases between them. The germline V gene encodes CDR1 SQVTM and CDR2 ANQGSEA. The CDR3 loop reads CSVGSETQYF. DNA of the CDR3: TGCAGCGTTGGGAGTGAGACCCAGTACTTC.

CDR3 bases: TGTGCCATCAGTGAGTCGAATGGGGACTATCAGCCCCAGCATTTT. Protein product: CAISESNGDYQPQHF. This chain links TRBV10-3 with TRBJ1-5, with D possibly being TRBD1 (5 bases). CDR1 is ENHRY and CDR2 is SYGVKD in the germline V gene. The CDR3 contains 15 residues. V was shortened by 0 bases and J by 5 bases, with 11 bases between the two germline ends.

V and J are TRBV9 and TRBJ2-2; TRBD2 matches at 12 bases. The CDR3 extends over 16 amino acids. V shed 3 bases and J 1 base; nucleotides not matched to a gene: 1. The V gene's germline CDR1 is SGDLS and CDR2 YYNGEE. In DNA form, the CDR3 reads TGTGCCAGCAGCGCGACTAGCGGGGGGAACACCGGGGAGCTGTTTTTT. It is translated as CASSATSGGNTGELFF.

This clone was seen more than once but under ten times. The genes are TRBV6-5 and TRBJ1-4, with 8 positions matching TRBD1. The CDR3 extends over 15 amino acids. CDR1 and CDR2 (germline): MNHEY, SVGAGI. V lost 2 bases and J lost 4; bases outside the gene matches: 3. Here the CDR3 DNA reads TGTGCCAGCAGTTACCAGGACAGGGATAATGAAAAACTGTTTTTT. Amino acids: CASSYQDRDNEKLFF.

The V and J genes are TRBV7-3 and TRBJ2-2; 7 bases map to TRBD2. With V trimmed by 3 bases and J by 5 bases, 6 bases remained unmatched. CDR1 and CDR2 from the germline V gene are SGHTA and FQGTGA. This CDR3 region has 15 residues. CDR3 nucleotides: TGTGCCAGCAGCTTGGGAGGGAAGGCGACCGGGGAGCTGTTTTTT. Amino acid sequence: CASSLGGKATGELFF.

This rearrangement joins TRBV5-8 to TRBJ1-5; TRBD1 is a possible D gene (6 bases). CDR1 SGHTS and CDR2 YDEGEE come from the germline V gene. Trimming cost V 2 bases and J 2 bases, with 11 bases left between them. The CDR3 loop spans 15 amino acids. CDR3 in amino acids: CASSFEGVGNQPQHF. DNA for the CDR3: TGTGCCAGCAGCTTTGAGGGGGTGGGCAATCAGCCCCAGCATTTT.

The chain uses TRBV11-3 and TRBJ2-3; possibly TRBD1 for D (6 bases). Trimming took 6 bases from V and 1 from J, leaving 20 bases between them. Germline V gene sequence: CDR1 SGHNT, CDR2 YENEEA. The CDR3 has 17 amino acids. In DNA form, the CDR3 reads TGTGCCAGCAGTGGACCTCAACCAGGGGCCGGCACAGATACGCAGTATTTT. This codes for CASSGPQPGAGTDTQYF.

The chain links TRBV27 to TRBJ2-5, with TRBD2 matching 8 bases. Germline V CDR1 and CDR2: MNHEY, SMNVEV (reference sequence). CDR3 length equals 15 residues. V dropped 3 bases and J dropped 5; count of bases not matched to a gene: 8. As DNA, the CDR3 is TGTGCCAGCAGTTTTCAGAGACTAGCGATGGAGACCCAGTACTTC. Its translation is CASSFQRLAMETQYF.

The chain joins TRBV18 to TRBJ2-3, with TRBD2 identical over 10 bases. Germline-derived CDR1 and CDR2 are KGHSH and LQKENI. The J segment lost 1 base and the V segment lost 0 bases, leaving 4 bases of the junction unmatched. CDR3 length: 17 residues. This chain's CDR3 is CASSPPKGTSGTDTQYF. The CDR3 DNA reads as TGTGCCAGCTCACCACCGAAGGGGACTAGCGGCACAGATACGCAGTATTTT.

This chain joins TRBV19 and TRBJ1-6; possibly TRBD1 for D (5 bases). Trimming took off 6 bases at V and 5 bases at J, with 14 bases between the two ends. This CDR3 spans 15 amino acids. Germline assignment: CDR1 LNHDA and CDR2 SQIVND (reference sequence). The CDR3 region has the DNA TGTGCCAGTAGGGGAGATCTGACAGATAATTCACCCCTCCACTTT. Its translation is CASRGDLTDNSPLHF.

This chain links TRBV9 with TRBJ2-2; 10 positions agree with TRBD1. The CDR3 length is 17 residues. The V segment lost 4 bases and the J segment 4 bases; nucleotides outside the gene matches: 10. Germline values: CDR1 SGDLS, CDR2 YYNGEE. The CDR3 sequence: CASSSGTGDSSTGELFF. CDR3 DNA: TGTGCCAGCAGCTCAGGGACAGGGGATTCTAGCACCGGGGAGCTGTTTTTT.

The chain joins TRBV19 to TRBJ2-7, with a tentative D call TRBD1 (5 bases). Trimming pared 8 bases from V and 7 bases from J, leaving 12 bases between. Germline CDR1 is LNHDA and CDR2 is SQIVND (reference sequence). There are 11 residues in the CDR3. CDR3 nucleotide sequence: TGTGCCAGTGGAACAGGTAGTGAGCAGTACTTC. Residues: CASGTGSEQYF.

J is TRBJ2-5 and V is TRBV6-5, with TRBD2 matching 8 bases. V shed 0 bases and J 2 bases; nucleotides not matched to a gene: 5. The CDR3 extends over 16 amino acids. CDR1 is MNHEY, CDR2 SVGAGI, per germline. The CDR3 nucleotides are TGTGCCAGCAGTTACTCCTCCCGGGGGGGACAAGAGACCCAGTACTTC. Its translation: CASSYSSRGGQETQYF.

Concerning this clone: Compared with germline, one end of the junction differs, possibly owing to a read error. The V call is TRBV6-1, the J call TRBJ1-1, with D unclear. This CDR3 comprises 11 residues. The germline CDR1 and CDR2 sequences are MNHNS and SASEGT. Here the CDR3 DNA reads TGTGCCAGCGGTGAGACGAGAGAAGCTTTCTTT. Its protein product is CASGETREAFF.

The V call is TRBV28, the J call TRBJ1-4, with D perhaps TRBD1 (6 bases). V lost 7 bases, J lost 7 bases, and 19 bases lay in between. The germline gives CDR1 MDHEN, CDR2 SYDVKM. The CDR3 runs to 15 residues. The CDR3 bases are TGTGCCAGCACCCTGGGCGGGGGGGCAGGTGAAAAACTGTTTTTT. Translating gives CASTLGGGAGEKLFF.

CDR3 sequence reads: CASSPDVGSSYEQYF. CDR3 sequence (DNA): TGTGCCAGCAGCCCCGACGTGGGGAGCTCCTACGAGCAGTACTTC. The V gene is TRBV14, the J gene TRBJ2-7; perhaps TRBD2 as D (5 bases). Trimming took 4 bases from V and 0 from J, leaving 13 bases between them. Germline assignment: CDR1 SGHDN and CDR2 FVKESK. This CDR3 has 15 residues.

The rearrangement links TRBV18 to TRBJ2-7; D uncertain. The V end was cut by 1 base, the J end by 0 bases, with 7 bases between. CDR1 is KGHSH, CDR2 LQKENI, per germline. CDR3 size: 14 residues. CDR3 in amino acids: CASSPRLSSYEQYF. CDR3 bases: TGTGCCAGCTCACCACGTCTCTCCTCCTACGAGCAGTACTTC. Variable domain in full (rest from reference TRBV18 and TRBJ2-7): NAGVMQNPRHLVRRRGQEARLRCSPMKGHSHVYWYRQLPEEGLKFMVYLQKENIIDESGMPKERFSAEFPKEGPSILRIQQVVRGDSAAYFCASSPRLSSYEQYFGPGTRLTVT.

This rearrangement joins TRBV28 to TRBJ1-6; D gene unclear. The V gene lost 2 bases and the J gene lost 11 bases, with 7 bases spanning the gap. This CDR3 has 12 amino acids. The germline V gene encodes CDR1 MDHEN and CDR2 SYDVKM. CDR3 sequence reads: CASSLRGAPLHF. CDR3 nucleotides: TGTGCCAGCAGTTTACGAGGTGCACCCCTCCACTTT. Filled out from reference TRBV28 and TRBJ1-6, the complete variable domain reads DVKVTQSSRYLVKRTGEKVFLECVQDMDHENMFWYRQDPGLGLRLIYFSYDVKMKEKGDIPEGYSVSREKKERFSLILESASTNQTSMYLCASSLRGAPLHFGNGTRLTVT.

J is TRBJ2-5 and V is TRBV23-1, with TRBD1 identical over 9 bases. TRBV23-1 qualifies as an ORF whose function is uncertain. The CDR3 has 19 amino acids. After removal of 0 bases from V and 5 bases from J, the junction contained 16 bases not matched to a gene. The CDR3 region is CASSQSRWGGDRDEETQYF. The CDR3 region has the DNA TGCGCCAGCAGTCAATCCCGGTGGGGCGGGGACAGGGATGAGGAGACCCAGTACTTC.

Concerning this clone itself: Other DNA sequences within the sample encode an identical CDR3. V gene TRBV5-1 combines with J gene TRBJ2-1; D not certain. CDR1 and CDR2 (germline): SGHRS, YFSETQ. The germline V and J ends were trimmed by 0 bases and 12 bases, with 7 bases remaining between them. CDR3 size: 11 residues. For the CDR3, the DNA is TGCGCCAGCAGCTTGGAGGCAAGGCAGTTCTTC. It is translated as CASSLEARQFF. Using reference TRBV5-1 and TRBJ2-1 for the parts outside the CDR3, the full variable domain is KAGVTQTPRYLIKTRGQQVTLSCSPISGHRSVSWYQQTPGQGLQFLFEYFSETQRNKGNFPGRFSGRQFSNSRSEMNVSTLELGDSALYLCASSLEARQFFGPGTRLTVL.

The chain couples TRBV2 to TRBJ2-5; 8 bases are a match to TRBD1. The V gene's germline CDR1 is SNHLY and CDR2 FYNNEI. J lost 5 bases, V lost 1 base, and 3 bases had no gene match. The CDR3 is 14 residues long. This CDR3 is CASSEGQGTETQYF. The CDR3 DNA reads as TGTGCCAGCAGTGAAGGACAGGGGACGGAGACCCAGTACTTC.

The chain combines TRBV7-9 with TRBJ2-7; the D call may be TRBD1 or TRBD2 (9 bases each). Trimming left V 6 bases short and J 4 bases short, with 28 bases between. Per germline, CDR1 SEHNR and CDR2 FQNEAQ (reference sequence). The CDR3 runs to 18 residues. The CDR3 loop is CASRSSGTGSSGGYEQYF. The CDR3 DNA follows: TGTGCCAGCAGGTCCTCCGGGACAGGGAGTAGCGGGGGTTACGAGCAGTACTTC.

The chain is built from TRBV27 and TRBJ2-3; TRBD1 aligns across 9 bases. This CDR3 is 16 amino acids long. With 4 bases clipped from V and 5 bases from J, the junction kept 10 bases outside the gene matches. Per the germline V gene, CDR1 is MNHEY and CDR2 is SMNVEV (reference sequence). The CDR3 bases are TGTGCCAGCAGTTCTCAAGCGACAGGGGGGATAGATACGCAGTATTTT. As protein: CASSSQATGGIDTQYF.

This clone has only one observation. This chain joins TRBV2 and TRBJ2-7; TRBD2 aligns across 7 bases. Trimming cost V 2 bases and J 2 bases; bases outside gene matches: 3. The CDR3 is 14 residues long. Germline V lookup: CDR1 SNHLY, CDR2 FYNNEI. The DNA of the CDR3 is TGTGCCAGCAGTGAAACAGCGGGGACCTACGAGCAGTACTTC. This codes for CASSETAGTYEQYF.

The genes are TRBV18 and TRBJ1-2; no firm D call. V dropped 2 bases and J dropped 8 bases, with 9 bases sitting between them. The CDR3 extends over 12 amino acids. Germline loops: CDR1 KGHSH, CDR2 LQKENI. CDR3: CASSPAGYGYTF. Written as DNA, the CDR3 is TGTGCCAGCTCACCAGCGGGGTACGGCTACACCTTC.

V is TRBV5-1 and J is TRBJ2-3, with D perhaps matching TRBD2 (6 bases). Trimming took off 1 base at V and 0 bases at J, with 9 bases between the two ends. Germline V gene data show CDR1 as SGHRS and CDR2 as YFSETQ. The CDR3 has 15 amino acids. The CDR3 loop reads CASSLSGTSTDTQYF. The CDR3 DNA follows: TGCGCCAGCAGCTTGTCGGGGACTAGCACAGATACGCAGTATTTT.

The V call is TRBV7-6, the J call TRBJ1-3; TRBD1 might be the D (5 bases). This CDR3 spans 12 amino acids. Germline-derived CDR1 and CDR2 are SGHVS and FNYEAQ. The germline V and J ends were trimmed by 3 bases and 12 bases, with 12 bases remaining between them. CDR3 protein: CASSLAGRSIYF. Written as DNA, the CDR3 is TGTGCCAGCAGCTTGGCGGGACGAAGCATATATTTT.